These T cell receptor beta chains were read from a single sample in a study of blood T cell repertoires in COVID-19. Using immunoSEQ multiplex PCR, the repertoire was profiled, and TCRdb retains in-frame clones only, with some absent. The table includes approximately 210,000 clones, roughly 94% detected once. The sample was peripheral blood. The receptors shown here come from a man aged 30-40 years with COVID-19, enrolled during active disease. Each CDR3 is given with its conserved first and last residue.

V gene | CDR3 protein
TRBV5-4 | CASFRDTNTGELFF
TRBV27 | CASSFDSSRGEKLFF
TRBV6-5 | CASSYDRTNQPQHF
TRBV9 | CASSVDPPFDRGGDGYTF
TRBV15 | CATSPQAGSIGSPLHF
TRBV19 | CASSFGRDYEQYF
TRBV4-1 | CASSQDQGVTGELFF
TRBV24-1 | CATIFLARQGSRSNQPQHF
TRBV5-1 | CASSPLPQGPLETQYF
TRBV9 | CASSPGDHERGEDTEAFF
TRBV7-9 | CASLPRGGGKYGYTF
TRBV11-2 | CASSLGVRDTQYF
TRBV10-3 | CASRTGVLQPQHF
TRBV27 | CATRTGGGGHNQPQHF
TRBV28 | CASSFQALGGTEAFF
TRBV7-9 | CASSSATNYYGYTF
TRBV6-5 | CASSPPGGEETQYF
TRBV19 | CASSTTVPNYGYTF
TRBV18 | CASSPEVGGVGANVLTF
TRBV7-2 | CASGGTVNTEAFF
TRBV29-1 | CSSAGTGGQRGYGYTF
TRBV6-5 | CASSYGRGSEKLFF
TRBV9 | CASSHGQGAETQYF
TRBV6-2/TRBV6-3 | CASSYGTLVWEQYF
TRBV12-3/TRBV12-4 | CASSFSAEAFF
TRBV19 | CASSLLHRGNSPLHF
TRBV27 | CASRRDRASYGYTF
TRBV30 | CAWRRGNYGYTF
TRBV6-5 | CASSYRDRASNQPQHF
TRBV12-3/TRBV12-4 | CASSFGQPSPLHF
TRBV29-1 | CSVGGQPTKETQYF
TRBV2 | CASRSQVEETQYF
TRBV6-6 | CASSLDSSYNEQFF
TRBV12-3/TRBV12-4 | CASSLVQRDGYTF
TRBV7-9 | CASSLVTGDNSPLHF
TRBV5-1 | CASSEKGQGGGSPLHF